One TCR beta chain is described in this entry. Relative to the germline gene, one junction end is altered; a read error may explain this. Other DNA variants within this sample encode the same CDR3. This sample is part of a study of PD-1 blockade in classical Hodgkin lymphoma. The repertoire was sequenced with immunoSEQ multiplex PCR; TCRdb's copy has only in-frame clones and lacks some. This table has roughly 20,000 clones, approximately 84% appearing once. Every patient had relapsed following autologous stem cell transplantation, and cohorts differed in brentuximab vedotin exposure. The patients, who had relapsed/refractory classical Hodgkin lymphoma, achieved best responses of complete response, partial response or progressive disease. The CDR3 spans 13 residues. Germline lookup yields CDR1 LNHDA and CDR2 SQIVND (reference sequence).

The material was peripheral blood mononuclear cells (PBMCs), obtained at baseline. V and J are TRBV19 and TRBJ1-2; D might be TRBD1 (5 bases). The source of this sequence is a human donor with classical Hodgkin lymphoma. Here the CDR3 reads CASSIGGNYGYTF. CDR3 coding DNA: TGTGCCAGTAGTATCGGGGGGAACTATGGCTACACCTTT.